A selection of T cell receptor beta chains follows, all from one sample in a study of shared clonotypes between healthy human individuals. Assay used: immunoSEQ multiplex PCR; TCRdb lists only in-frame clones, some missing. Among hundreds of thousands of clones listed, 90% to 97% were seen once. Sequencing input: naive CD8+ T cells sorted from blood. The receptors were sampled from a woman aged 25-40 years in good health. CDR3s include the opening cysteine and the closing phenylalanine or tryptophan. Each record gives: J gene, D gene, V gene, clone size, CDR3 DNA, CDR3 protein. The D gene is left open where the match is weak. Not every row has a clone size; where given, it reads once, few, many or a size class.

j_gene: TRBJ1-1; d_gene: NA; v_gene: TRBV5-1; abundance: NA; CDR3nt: TGCGCCAGCAGCTTGGAAGAGGGGAAGAACACTGAAGCTTTCTTT; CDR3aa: CASSLEEGKNTEAFF
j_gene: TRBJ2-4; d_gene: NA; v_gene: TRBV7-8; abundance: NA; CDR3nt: TGTGCCAGCAGCTTAGTTGGCGGGGCCTTAGCCAAAAACATTCAGTACTTC; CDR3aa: CASSLVGGALAKNIQYF
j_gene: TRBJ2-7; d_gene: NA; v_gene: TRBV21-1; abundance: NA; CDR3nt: TGTGCCAGCAGCAACCCGGAGGCACAGGGTCTCGACGAGCAGTACTTC; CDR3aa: CASSNPEAQGLDEQYF
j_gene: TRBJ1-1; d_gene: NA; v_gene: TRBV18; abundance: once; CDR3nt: TGTGCCAGCTCACCAGAGTCTTTGAACACTGAAGCTTTCTTT; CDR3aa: CASSPESLNTEAFF
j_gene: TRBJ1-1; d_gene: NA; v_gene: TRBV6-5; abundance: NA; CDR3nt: TGTGCCAGCAGTTTCGGACAAAAAAACACTGAAGCTTTCTTT; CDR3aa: CASSFGQKNTEAFF
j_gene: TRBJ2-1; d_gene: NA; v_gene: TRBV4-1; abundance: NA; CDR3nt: TGCGCCAGCAGCCAAGGGACTTACTACAATGAGCAGTTCTTC; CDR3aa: CASSQGTYYNEQFF
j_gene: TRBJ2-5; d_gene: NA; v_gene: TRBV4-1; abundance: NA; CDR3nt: TGCGCCAGCAGCCAAGGACTAGTTGTTGAAGAGACCCAGTACTTC; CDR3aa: CASSQGLVVEETQYF
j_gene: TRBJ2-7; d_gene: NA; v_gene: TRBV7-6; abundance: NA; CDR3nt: TGTGCCAGCAGCTTAGAAGTCGGGGCAAGCTCCTACGAGCAGTACTTC; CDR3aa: CASSLEVGASSYEQYF
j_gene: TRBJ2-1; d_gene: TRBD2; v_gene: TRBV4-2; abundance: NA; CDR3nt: TGTGCCAGCAGCCGCGGACTAGCGGGAGAGTTTGAGCAGTTCTTC; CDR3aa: CASSRGLAGEFEQFF
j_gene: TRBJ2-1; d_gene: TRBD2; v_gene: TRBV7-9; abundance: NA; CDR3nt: TGTGCCAGCAGCTCCAGAGTGGATAGCGGGAGTATCAATGAGCAGTTCTTC; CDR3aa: CASSSRVDSGSINEQFF
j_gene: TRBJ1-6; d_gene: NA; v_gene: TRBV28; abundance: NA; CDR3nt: TGTGCCAGCAGTTTCACAGGGATCTCACCCCTCCACTTT; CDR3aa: CASSFTGISPLHF
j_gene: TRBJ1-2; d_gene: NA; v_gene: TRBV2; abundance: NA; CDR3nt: TGTGCCAGCAGTGAAGACCTAGGTAGCTACACCTTC; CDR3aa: CASSEDLGSYTF
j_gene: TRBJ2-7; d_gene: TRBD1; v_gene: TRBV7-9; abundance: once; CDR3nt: TGTGCCAGCAGCTCCTATGGACAGGGGTACGAGCAGTACTTC; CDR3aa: CASSSYGQGYEQYF
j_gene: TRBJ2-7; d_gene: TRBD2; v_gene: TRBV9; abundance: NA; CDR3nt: TGTGCCAGCAGCGACCGATTACTAGCGGGTTGGGGTGAGCAGTACTTC; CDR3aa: CASSDRLLAGWGEQYF
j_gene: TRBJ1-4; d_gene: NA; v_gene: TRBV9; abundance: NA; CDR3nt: TGTGCCAGCAGCGTAGGCGGCAGTACTAATGAAAAACTGTTTTTT; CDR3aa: CASSVGGSTNEKLFF
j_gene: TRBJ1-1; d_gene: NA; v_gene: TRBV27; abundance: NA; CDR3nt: TGTGCCAGCAGTTCAGGGTACACTGAAGCTTTCTTT; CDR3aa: CASSSGYTEAFF
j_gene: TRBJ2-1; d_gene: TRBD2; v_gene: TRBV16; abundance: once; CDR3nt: TGTGCCAGCAGCCAATCCATGGGCGGGAGGGCCCCCTTCAATGAGCAGTTCTTC; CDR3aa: CASSQSMGGRAPFNEQFF
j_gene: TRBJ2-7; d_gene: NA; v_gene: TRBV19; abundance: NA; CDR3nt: TGTGCCAGTAGTATAGCCACAGCCCCACAGCCCTACGAGCAGTACTTC; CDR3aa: CASSIATAPQPYEQYF
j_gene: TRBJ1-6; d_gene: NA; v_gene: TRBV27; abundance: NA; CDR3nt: TGTGCCAGCAAGGTCCCAGGTCGGGCTTCACCCCTCCACTTT; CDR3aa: CASKVPGRASPLHF
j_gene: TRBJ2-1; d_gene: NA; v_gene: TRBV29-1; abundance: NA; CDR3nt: TGCAGCGTTGTGGGGAACAATGAGCAGTTCTTC; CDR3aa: CSVVGNNEQFF
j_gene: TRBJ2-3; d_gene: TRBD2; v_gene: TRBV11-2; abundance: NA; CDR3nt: TGTGCCAGCAGCCCGGGACTAGCGGGAATTCGGGCAGATACGCAGTATTTT; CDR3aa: CASSPGLAGIRADTQYF
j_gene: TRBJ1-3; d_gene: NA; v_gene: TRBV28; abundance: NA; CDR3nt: TGTGCCAGCAGTTTCCGGGGATATGGAAACACCATATATTTT; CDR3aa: CASSFRGYGNTIYF
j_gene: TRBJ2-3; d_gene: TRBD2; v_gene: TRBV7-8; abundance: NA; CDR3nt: TGTGCCAGCAGCGTCACCGGGACTAGCGGGAGAGGCACAGATACGCAGTATTTT; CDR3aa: CASSVTGTSGRGTDTQYF
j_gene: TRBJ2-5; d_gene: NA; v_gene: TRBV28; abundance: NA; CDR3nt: TGTGCCAGCAGTTTAAGTTCCACCCAAGAGACCCAGTACTTC; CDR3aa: CASSLSSTQETQYF
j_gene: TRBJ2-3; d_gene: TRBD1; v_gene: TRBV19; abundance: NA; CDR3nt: TGTGCCAGTAGCATGGACAGGGAAGGCACAGATACGCAGTATTTT; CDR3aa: CASSMDREGTDTQYF
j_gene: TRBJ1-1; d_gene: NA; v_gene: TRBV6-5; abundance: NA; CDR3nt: TGTGCCAGCAGTTACTCGGAGATGAACACTGAAGCTTTCTTT; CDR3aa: CASSYSEMNTEAFF
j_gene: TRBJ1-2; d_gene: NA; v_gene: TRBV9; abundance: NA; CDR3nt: TGTGCCAGCAGCGTAGGAGGAACGAGTGGCTACACCTTC; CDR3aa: CASSVGGTSGYTF
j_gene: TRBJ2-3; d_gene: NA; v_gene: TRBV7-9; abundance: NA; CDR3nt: TGTGCCAGCAGCTTAGCGGCCGGGAGCTCAGATACGCAGTATTTT; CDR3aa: CASSLAAGSSDTQYF
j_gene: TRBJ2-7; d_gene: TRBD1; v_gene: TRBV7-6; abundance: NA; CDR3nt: TGTGCCAGCAGCGAAGGACAGGGCCCCTCCTACGAGCAGTACTTC; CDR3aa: CASSEGQGPSYEQYF
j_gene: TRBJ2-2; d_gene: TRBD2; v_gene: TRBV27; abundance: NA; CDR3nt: TGTGCCAGCAGTTCCCACCCCCAACGGGAGGTGGGCACCGGGGAGCTGTTTTTT; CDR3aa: CASSSHPQREVGTGELFF
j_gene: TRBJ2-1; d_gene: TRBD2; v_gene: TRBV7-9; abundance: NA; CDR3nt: TGTGCCAGCAGCCTGAATTTGGGACTAGCGGGAGACCTCTTC; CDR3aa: CASSLNLGLAGDLF
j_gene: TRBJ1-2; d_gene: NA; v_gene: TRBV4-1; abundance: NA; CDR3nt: TGCGCCAGCAGCCAAGAGCCGCTTGGCGGCTACACCTTC; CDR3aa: CASSQEPLGGYTF
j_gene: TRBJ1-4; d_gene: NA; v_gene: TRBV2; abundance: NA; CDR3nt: TGTGCCACCGTGGGGGCAACTAATGAAAAACTGTTTTTT; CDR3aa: CATVGATNEKLFF
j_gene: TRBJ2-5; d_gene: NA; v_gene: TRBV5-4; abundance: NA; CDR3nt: TGTGCCAGCAGCGGGGTGGAGACCCAGTACTTC; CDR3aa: CASSGVETQYF
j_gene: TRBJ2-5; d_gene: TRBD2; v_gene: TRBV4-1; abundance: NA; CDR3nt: TGCGCCAGCAGCCAAGACAGGGAGGGGTGGGGGGAGACCCAGTACTTC; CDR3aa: CASSQDREGWGETQYF
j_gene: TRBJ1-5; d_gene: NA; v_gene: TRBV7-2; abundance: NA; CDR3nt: TGTGCCAGCAGCTTAGCCGGGCAGGGTTGGATGGAGCCCCAGCATTTT; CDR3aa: CASSLAGQGWMEPQHF
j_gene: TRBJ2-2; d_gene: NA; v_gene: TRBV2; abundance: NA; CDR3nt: TGTGCCAGCACTGGATCCGGGGAGCTGTTTTTT; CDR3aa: CASTGSGELFF
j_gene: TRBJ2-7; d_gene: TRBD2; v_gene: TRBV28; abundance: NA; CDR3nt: TGTGCCAGCAGGGGACTAGCGGATCACTACGAGCAGTACTTC; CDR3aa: CASRGLADHYEQYF
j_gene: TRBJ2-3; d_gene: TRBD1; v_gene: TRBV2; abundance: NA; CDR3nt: TGTGCCAGCGGAGAGGACAGGACCACAGATACGCAGTATTTT; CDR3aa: CASGEDRTTDTQYF
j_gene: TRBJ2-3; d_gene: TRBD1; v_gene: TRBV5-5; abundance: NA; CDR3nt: TGTGCCAGCAGCGGGGGACAGTTCGTTATCACAGATACGCAGTATTTT; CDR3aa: CASSGGQFVITDTQYF
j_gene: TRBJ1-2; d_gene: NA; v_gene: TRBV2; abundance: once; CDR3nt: TGTGCCAGCAGATTAAATGGGGTTAACTATGGCTACACCTTC; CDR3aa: CASRLNGVNYGYTF
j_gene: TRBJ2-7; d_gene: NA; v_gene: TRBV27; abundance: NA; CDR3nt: TGTGCCAGCAGTTTATACTCGGGCGAGCAGTACTTC; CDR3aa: CASSLYSGEQYF
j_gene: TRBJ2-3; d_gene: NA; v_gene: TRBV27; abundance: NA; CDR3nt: TGTGCCAGCAGTTTTGCTGGAGATACGCAGTATTTT; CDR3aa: CASSFAGDTQYF
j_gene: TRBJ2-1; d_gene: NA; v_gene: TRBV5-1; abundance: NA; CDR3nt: TGCGCCAGCAGATCAATCCGGGACGCCAACAATGAGCAGTTCTTC; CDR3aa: CASRSIRDANNEQFF
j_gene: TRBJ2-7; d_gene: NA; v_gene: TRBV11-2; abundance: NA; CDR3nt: TGTGCCAGCAGCTTAGTTTCTAGGTTTGGCGAGCAGTACTTC; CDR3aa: CASSLVSRFGEQYF
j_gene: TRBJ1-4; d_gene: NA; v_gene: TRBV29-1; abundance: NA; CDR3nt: TGCAGCGTCCCAGATGGGGGCACTAATGAAAAACTGTTTTTT; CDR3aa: CSVPDGGTNEKLFF
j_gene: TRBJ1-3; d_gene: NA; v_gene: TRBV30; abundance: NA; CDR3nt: TGTGCCTGCGGTATGTGGACTGGAAACACCATATATTTT; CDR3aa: CACGMWTGNTIYF
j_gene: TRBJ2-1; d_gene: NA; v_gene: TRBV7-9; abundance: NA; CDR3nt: TGTGCCAGCAGCTTCGATACAGGGTCTGTCTCAATGGGCAATGAGCAGTTCTTC; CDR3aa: CASSFDTGSVSMGNEQFF
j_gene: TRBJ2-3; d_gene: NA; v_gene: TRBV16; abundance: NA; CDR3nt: TGTGCCAGCATATCCCCCCAGGACGAAGGGGCCACAGATACGCAGTATTTT; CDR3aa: CASISPQDEGATDTQYF
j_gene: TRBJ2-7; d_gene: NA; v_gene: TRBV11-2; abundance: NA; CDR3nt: TGTGCCAGCAGCTTCGGCGGGATCTACGAGCAGTACTTC; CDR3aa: CASSFGGIYEQYF
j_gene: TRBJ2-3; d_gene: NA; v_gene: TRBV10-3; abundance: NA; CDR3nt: TGTGCCATCAGTGAGTGGACCCCCCAGGAAGCAGGTGATACGCAGTATTTT; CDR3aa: CAISEWTPQEAGDTQYF
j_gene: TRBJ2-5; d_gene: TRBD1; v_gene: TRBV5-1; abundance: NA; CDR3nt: TGCGCCAGCAGCTTGGAAGGGGGCGTTGAGACCCAGTACTTC; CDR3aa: CASSLEGGVETQYF
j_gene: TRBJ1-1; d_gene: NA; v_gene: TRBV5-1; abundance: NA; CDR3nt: TGCGCCAGCCGTCAGGAACACACTGAAGCTTTCTTT; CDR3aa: CASRQEHTEAFF
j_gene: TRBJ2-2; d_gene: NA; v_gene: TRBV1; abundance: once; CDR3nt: TGCACCAGCAGCCAAGAAGGGCGTACCGGGGAGCTGTTTTTT; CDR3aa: CTSSQEGRTGELFF